Listed below are T cell receptor beta chains from one sample, sequenced in a study of OX40 agonist ivuxolimab in advanced cancers. Here immunoSEQ multiplex PCR was the method, and the copy in TCRdb shows in-frame clones only, minus some. The sample lists 78,000 or so clones; approximately 86% were seen once. Sample: CD4+ or CD8+ T cells sorted from blood, taken in a trial of the OX40 agonist ivuxolimab. The receptor set was obtained from an adult with an advanced solid tumor such as melanoma, head and neck, liver or kidney cancer. Each CDR3 is given with its conserved first and last residue. A D gene is named only where the DNA matches it firmly. Clone sizes are given selectively: once, few, many, or a class where the clone is expanded.

size: NA; V: TRBV5-1; J: TRBJ2-5; D: TRBD2; DNA: TGCGCCAGCAGCTTGGTGGGCGGGGGAGAGACCCAGTACTTC; CDR3: CASSLVGGGETQYF
size: NA; V: TRBV5-6; J: TRBJ2-3; D: NA; DNA: TGTGCCAGCAGCTTGAGACGGGTGCGGGGCACAGATACGCAGTATTTT; CDR3: CASSLRRVRGTDTQYF
size: NA; V: TRBV7-3; J: TRBJ2-2; D: NA; DNA: TGTGCCAGCAGCCCATCGGGGTTAACCGGGGAGCTGTTTTTT; CDR3: CASSPSGLTGELFF
size: few; V: TRBV10-3; J: TRBJ2-3; D: TRBD2; DNA: TGTGCCATCAGTGGCACTAGCGGGAGAGACACAGATACGCAGTATTTT; CDR3: CAISGTSGRDTDTQYF
size: NA; V: TRBV5-1; J: TRBJ1-3; D: NA; DNA: TGCGCCAGCAGCTCCCTGGGGGACATCAGCTCTGGAAACACCATATATTTT; CDR3: CASSSLGDISSGNTIYF
size: NA; V: TRBV29-1; J: TRBJ1-1; D: NA; DNA: TGCAGCGTTGAAGATGGGGCCGGGCGGAACACTGAAGCTTTCTTT; CDR3: CSVEDGAGRNTEAFF
size: NA; V: TRBV9; J: TRBJ1-1; D: NA; DNA: TGTGCCAGCAGCGTAGTAGGAGGTTCCCCTGAAGCTTTCTTT; CDR3: CASSVVGGSPEAFF
size: NA; V: TRBV6-1; J: TRBJ2-7; D: TRBD1; DNA: TGTGCCAGCAGTGTTTTTACCGGGACAGGGAACTACGAGCAGTACTTC; CDR3: CASSVFTGTGNYEQYF
size: NA; V: TRBV6-1; J: TRBJ2-7; D: TRBD1; DNA: TGTGCCAGCAGTGAAGAACCGGACAGGTTCTACGAGCAGTACTTC; CDR3: CASSEEPDRFYEQYF
size: NA; V: TRBV7-8; J: TRBJ2-5; D: NA; DNA: TGTGCCAGCAGCTTTCTTAGGCAAGAGACCCAGTACTTC; CDR3: CASSFLRQETQYF
size: few; V: TRBV29-1; J: TRBJ2-7; D: NA; DNA: TGCCCCGCCCCCCCCCAGCATGACTACGAGCAGTACTTC; CDR3: CPAPPQHDYEQYF
size: NA; V: TRBV11-2; J: TRBJ1-1; D: NA; DNA: TGTGCCAGCAGCTTTGAGGGGGGGAATACTGAAGCTTTCTTT; CDR3: CASSFEGGNTEAFF
size: NA; V: TRBV30; J: TRBJ2-7; D: TRBD2; DNA: TGTGCCTGGAATTTAGGCGGGGGGAGCTCCTACGAGCAGTACTTC; CDR3: CAWNLGGGSSYEQYF
size: NA; V: TRBV10-1; J: TRBJ2-2; D: TRBD1; DNA: TGCGCCAGCAGTGAGCCCTACAGGGGGGAATGGAGAACCGGGGAGCTGTTTTTT; CDR3: CASSEPYRGEWRTGELFF
size: NA; V: TRBV11-2; J: TRBJ2-2; D: NA; DNA: TGTGCCAGCAGCTTAGTTACAGGGACCACCGGGGAGCTGTTTTTT; CDR3: CASSLVTGTTGELFF
size: NA; V: TRBV16; J: TRBJ1-1; D: NA; DNA: TGTGCCAGCAGTCCCCGGCTTAGCACTGAAGCTTTCTTT; CDR3: CASSPRLSTEAFF
size: NA; V: TRBV7-8; J: TRBJ1-1; D: TRBD1; DNA: TGTGCCAGCAGCCTAAGCGGGACAGCGAACACTGAAGCTTTCTTT; CDR3: CASSLSGTANTEAFF
size: NA; V: TRBV27; J: TRBJ2-6; D: NA; DNA: TGTGCCAGCACCTCCGGACCATCTGGGGCCAACGTCCTGACTTTC; CDR3: CASTSGPSGANVLTF
size: NA; V: TRBV6-5; J: TRBJ2-5; D: NA; DNA: TGTGCCAGTGGAGGGGCCTCGACAGGGCGAGAGACCCAGTACTTC; CDR3: CASGGASTGRETQYF
size: NA; V: TRBV28; J: TRBJ2-3; D: TRBD2; DNA: TGTGCCAGCAGTTCCCCTGCCAGCGGGGGGTCAGATACGCAGTATTTT; CDR3: CASSSPASGGSDTQYF
size: NA; V: TRBV6-5; J: TRBJ2-7; D: NA; DNA: TGTGCCAGCACCCCCGACCCCGGATTCTACGAGCAGTACTTC; CDR3: CASTPDPGFYEQYF
size: NA; V: TRBV10-3; J: TRBJ1-5; D: NA; DNA: TGTGCCACGGGGGAGGACAATCAGCCCCAGCATTTT; CDR3: CATGEDNQPQHF
size: few; V: TRBV19; J: TRBJ1-5; D: TRBD1; DNA: TGTGCCACCAGGACAGGTCCTAATCAGCCCCAGCATTTT; CDR3: CATRTGPNQPQHF
size: NA; V: TRBV28; J: TRBJ1-2; D: NA; DNA: TGTGCCAGCTCTTCTGGACCCACCTATGAAGGCTACACCTTC; CDR3: CASSSGPTYEGYTF
size: once; V: TRBV30; J: TRBJ2-5; D: NA; DNA: TGTGCCTGGGCTAGGGGGGGGACCCAGTACTTC; CDR3: CAWARGGTQYF
size: NA; V: TRBV27; J: TRBJ2-7; D: TRBD2; DNA: TGTGCCAGCAGTAGGACTAGAACGTCCTACGAGCAGTACTTC; CDR3: CASSRTRTSYEQYF
size: NA; V: TRBV14; J: TRBJ1-2; D: NA; DNA: TGTGCCAGCAGCCCAACGGACTGGGGCTACACCTTC; CDR3: CASSPTDWGYTF
size: once; V: TRBV19; J: TRBJ1-3; D: NA; DNA: TGTGCCAGTAGTATAACAGGAGCAGGAAACACCATATATTTT; CDR3: CASSITGAGNTIYF
size: NA; V: TRBV5-1; J: TRBJ2-1; D: NA; DNA: TGCGCCAGCAGCTTGGCCAGGAATGAGCAGTTCTTC; CDR3: CASSLARNEQFF
size: NA; V: TRBV7-2; J: TRBJ1-5; D: TRBD1; DNA: TGTGCCAGCAGCTGGACAGGGGCTAGTAATCAGCCCCAGCATTTT; CDR3: CASSWTGASNQPQHF
size: NA; V: TRBV19; J: TRBJ1-6; D: NA; DNA: TGTGCCAGTATGGAGTCTCGTAATTCACCCCTCCACTTT; CDR3: CASMESRNSPLHF